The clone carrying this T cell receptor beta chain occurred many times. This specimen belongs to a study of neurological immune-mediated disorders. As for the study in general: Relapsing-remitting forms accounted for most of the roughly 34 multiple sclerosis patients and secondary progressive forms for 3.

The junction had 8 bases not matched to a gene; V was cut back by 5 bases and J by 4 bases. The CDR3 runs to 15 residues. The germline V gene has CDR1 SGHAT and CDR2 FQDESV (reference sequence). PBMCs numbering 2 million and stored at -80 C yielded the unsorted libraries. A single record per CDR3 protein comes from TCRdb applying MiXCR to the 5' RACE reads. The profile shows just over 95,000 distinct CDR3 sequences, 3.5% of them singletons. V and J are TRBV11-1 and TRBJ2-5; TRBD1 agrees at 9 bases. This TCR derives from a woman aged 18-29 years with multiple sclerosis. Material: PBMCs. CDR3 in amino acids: CASSNRDRASETQYF. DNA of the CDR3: TGTGCCAGCAGCAACCGGGACAGGGCTTCAGAGACCCAGTACTTC.